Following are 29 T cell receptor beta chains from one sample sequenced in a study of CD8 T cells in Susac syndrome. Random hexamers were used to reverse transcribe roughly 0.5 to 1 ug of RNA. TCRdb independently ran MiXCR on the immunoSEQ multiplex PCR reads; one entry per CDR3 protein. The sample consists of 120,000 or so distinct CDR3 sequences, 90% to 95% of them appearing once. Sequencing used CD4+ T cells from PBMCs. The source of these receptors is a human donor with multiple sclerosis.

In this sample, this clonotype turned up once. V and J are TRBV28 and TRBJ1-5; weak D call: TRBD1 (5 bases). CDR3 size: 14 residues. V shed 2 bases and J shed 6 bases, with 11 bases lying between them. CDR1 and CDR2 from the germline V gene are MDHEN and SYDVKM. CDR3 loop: CASSLMQGPQPQHF. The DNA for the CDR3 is TGTGCCAGCAGTTTAATGCAGGGCCCTCAGCCCCAGCATTTT.

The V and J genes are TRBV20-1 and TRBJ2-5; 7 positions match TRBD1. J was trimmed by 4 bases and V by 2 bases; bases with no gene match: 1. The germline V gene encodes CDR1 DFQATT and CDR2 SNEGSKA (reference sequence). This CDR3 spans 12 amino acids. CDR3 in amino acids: CSARPGGETQYF. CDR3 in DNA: TGCAGTGCTAGACCAGGGGGAGAGACCCAGTACTTC.

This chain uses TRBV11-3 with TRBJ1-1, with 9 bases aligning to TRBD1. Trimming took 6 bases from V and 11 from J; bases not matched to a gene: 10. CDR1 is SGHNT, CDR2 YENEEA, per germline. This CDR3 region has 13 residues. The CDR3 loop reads CASRTGTGSQAFF. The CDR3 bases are TGTGCCAGCAGGACCGGGACAGGGAGCCAGGCTTTCTTT. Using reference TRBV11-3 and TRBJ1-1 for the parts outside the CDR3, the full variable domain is EAGVVQSPRYKIIEKKQPVAFWCNPISGHNTLYWYLQNLGQGPELLIRYENEEAVDDSQLPKDRFSAERLKGVDSTLKIQPAELGDSAVYLCASRTGTGSQAFFGQGTRLTVV.

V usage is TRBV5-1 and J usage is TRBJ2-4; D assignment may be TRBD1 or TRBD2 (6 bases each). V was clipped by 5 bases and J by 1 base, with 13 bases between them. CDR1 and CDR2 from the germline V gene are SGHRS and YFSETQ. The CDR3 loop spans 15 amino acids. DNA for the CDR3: TGCGCCAGCAGGGAGGGGGACTCGGCCAAAAACATTCAGTACTTC. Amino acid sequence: CASREGDSAKNIQYF.

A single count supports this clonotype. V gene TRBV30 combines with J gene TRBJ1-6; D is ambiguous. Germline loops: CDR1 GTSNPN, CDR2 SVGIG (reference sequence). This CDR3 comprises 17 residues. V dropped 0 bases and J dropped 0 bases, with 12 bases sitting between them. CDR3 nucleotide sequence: TGTGCCTGGAGTGTGGTCAGGATTAGCTCCTATAATTCACCCCTCCACTTT. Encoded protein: CAWSVVRISSYNSPLHF.

CDR3 sequence reads: CAWSHHTRSGNTIYF. DNA for the CDR3: TGTGCCTGGAGCCACCATACTCGTTCGGGAAACACCATATATTTT. This chain joins TRBV30 and TRBJ1-3; D unresolved. CDR1 and CDR2 from the germline V gene are GTSNPN and SVGIG (reference sequence). This CDR3 spans 15 amino acids. The V end lost 3 bases, the J end lost 4 bases, and 16 bases lay between the germline ends.

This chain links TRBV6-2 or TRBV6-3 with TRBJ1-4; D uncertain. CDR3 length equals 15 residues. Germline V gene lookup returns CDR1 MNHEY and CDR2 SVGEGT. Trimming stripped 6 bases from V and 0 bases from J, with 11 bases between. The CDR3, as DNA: TGTGCCAGCAGGGCCTGGCTAGCAACTAATGAAAAACTGTTTTTT. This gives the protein CASRAWLATNEKLFF.

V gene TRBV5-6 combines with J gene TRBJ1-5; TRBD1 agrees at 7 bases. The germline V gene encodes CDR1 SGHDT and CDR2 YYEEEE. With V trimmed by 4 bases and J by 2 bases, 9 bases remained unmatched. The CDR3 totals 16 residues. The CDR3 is CASSTRGRGGNQPQHF. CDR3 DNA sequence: TGTGCCAGCAGCACAAGGGGGCGAGGGGGCAATCAGCCCCAGCATTTT.

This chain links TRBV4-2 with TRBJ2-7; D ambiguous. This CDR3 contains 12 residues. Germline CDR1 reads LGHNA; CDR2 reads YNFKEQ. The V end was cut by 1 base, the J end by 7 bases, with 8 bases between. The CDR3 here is CASSQVGEEQYF. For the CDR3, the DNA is TGTGCCAGCAGCCAAGTAGGCGAGGAGCAGTACTTC.

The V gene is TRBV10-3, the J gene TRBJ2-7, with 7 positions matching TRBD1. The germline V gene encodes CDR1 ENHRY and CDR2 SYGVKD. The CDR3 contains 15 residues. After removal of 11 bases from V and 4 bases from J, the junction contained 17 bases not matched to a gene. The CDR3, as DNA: TGTGCCGTCTCAACCTCCACAGGGGTCGATTACGAGCAGTACTTC. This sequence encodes CAVSTSTGVDYEQYF.

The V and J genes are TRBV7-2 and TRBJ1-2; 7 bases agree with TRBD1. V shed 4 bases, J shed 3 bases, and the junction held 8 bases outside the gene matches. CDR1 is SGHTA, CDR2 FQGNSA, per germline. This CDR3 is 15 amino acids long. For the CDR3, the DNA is TGTGCCAGCAGCTCCCGGGACAGTGGAGACTATGGCTACACCTTC. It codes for CASSSRDSGDYGYTF.

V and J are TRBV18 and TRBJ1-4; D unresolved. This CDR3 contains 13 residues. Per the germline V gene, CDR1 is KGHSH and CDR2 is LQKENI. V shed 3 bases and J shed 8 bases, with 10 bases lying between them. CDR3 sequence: CASSPFGYEKLFF. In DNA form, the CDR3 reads TGTGCCAGCTCACCGTTCGGGTACGAAAAACTGTTTTTT.

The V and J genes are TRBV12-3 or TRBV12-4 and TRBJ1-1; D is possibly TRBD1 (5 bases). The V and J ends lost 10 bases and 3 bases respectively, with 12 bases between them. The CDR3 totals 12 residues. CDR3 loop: CATRGGDTEAFF. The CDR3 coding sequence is TGTGCCACCCGAGGAGGGGACACTGAAGCTTTCTTT.

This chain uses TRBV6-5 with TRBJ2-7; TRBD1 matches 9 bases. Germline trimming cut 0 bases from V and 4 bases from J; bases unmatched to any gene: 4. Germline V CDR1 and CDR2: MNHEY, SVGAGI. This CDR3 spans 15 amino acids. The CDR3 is CASSYSYRGRYEQYF. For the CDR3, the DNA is TGTGCCAGCAGTTACTCGTACAGGGGGCGGTACGAGCAGTACTTC.

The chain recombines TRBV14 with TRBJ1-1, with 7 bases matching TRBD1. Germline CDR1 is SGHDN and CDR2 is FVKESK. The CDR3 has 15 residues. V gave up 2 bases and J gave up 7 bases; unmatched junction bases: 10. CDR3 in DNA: TGTGCCAGCAGCCAATTCGTAGGGGGCATGGGTGAAGCTTTCTTT. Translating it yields CASSQFVGGMGEAFF.

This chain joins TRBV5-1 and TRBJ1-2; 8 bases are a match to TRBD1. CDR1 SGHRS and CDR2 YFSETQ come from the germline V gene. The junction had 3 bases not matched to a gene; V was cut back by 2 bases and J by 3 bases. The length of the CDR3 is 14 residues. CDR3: CASSLQGDDYGYTF. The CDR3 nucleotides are TGCGCCAGCAGCTTACAGGGGGACGACTATGGCTACACCTTC.

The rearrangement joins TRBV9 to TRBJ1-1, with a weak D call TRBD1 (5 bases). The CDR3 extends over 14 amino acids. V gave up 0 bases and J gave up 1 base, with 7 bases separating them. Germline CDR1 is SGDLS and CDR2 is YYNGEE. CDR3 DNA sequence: TGTGCCAGCAGCGTAGTTGGACAGAACACTGAAGCTTTCTTT. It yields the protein CASSVVGQNTEAFF.

This CDR3 is CASSPTQGDNYGYTF. For the CDR3, the DNA is TGTGCCAGCTCCCCGACACAGGGGGATAACTATGGCTACACCTTC. V gene TRBV18 combines with J gene TRBJ1-2; the match to TRBD1 covers 8 bases. Germline V gene sequence: CDR1 KGHSH, CDR2 LQKENI. This CDR3 is 15 amino acids long. V was clipped by 6 bases and J by 1 base; unmatched bases: 7. Full variable domain (outside the CDR3, taken from reference TRBV18 and TRBJ1-2): NAGVMQNPRHLVRRRGQEARLRCSPMKGHSHVYWYRQLPEEGLKFMVYLQKENIIDESGMPKERFSAEFPKEGPSILRIQQVVRGDSAAYFCASSPTQGDNYGYTFGSGTRLTVV.

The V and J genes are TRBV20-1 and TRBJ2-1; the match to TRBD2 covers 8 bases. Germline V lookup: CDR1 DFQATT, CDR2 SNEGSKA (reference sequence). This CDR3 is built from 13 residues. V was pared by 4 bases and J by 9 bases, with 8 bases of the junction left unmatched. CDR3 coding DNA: TGCAGTGCTATGTCAGCGGGGGTTGGTGAGCAGTTCTTC. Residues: CSAMSAGVGEQFF.

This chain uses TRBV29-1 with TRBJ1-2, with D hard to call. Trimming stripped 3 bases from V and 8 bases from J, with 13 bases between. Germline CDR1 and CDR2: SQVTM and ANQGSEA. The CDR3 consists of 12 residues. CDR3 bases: TGCAGCGTTGACCCGGGGATGTACGGCTACACCTTC. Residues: CSVDPGMYGYTF.

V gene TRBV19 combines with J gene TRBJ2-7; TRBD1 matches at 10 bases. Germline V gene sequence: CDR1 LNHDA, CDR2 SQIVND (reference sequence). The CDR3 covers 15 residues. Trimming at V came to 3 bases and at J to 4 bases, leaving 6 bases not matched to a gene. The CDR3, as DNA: TGTGCCAGTAGTATTCTCCGGGACAGGGGATACGAGCAGTACTTC. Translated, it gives CASSILRDRGYEQYF.

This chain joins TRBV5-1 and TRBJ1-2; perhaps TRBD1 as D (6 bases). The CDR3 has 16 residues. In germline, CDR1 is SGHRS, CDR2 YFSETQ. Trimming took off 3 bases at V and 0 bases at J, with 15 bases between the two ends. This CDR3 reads CASSSGAAPTNYGYTF. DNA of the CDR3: TGCGCCAGCAGCTCAGGGGCCGCTCCAACTAACTATGGCTACACCTTC.

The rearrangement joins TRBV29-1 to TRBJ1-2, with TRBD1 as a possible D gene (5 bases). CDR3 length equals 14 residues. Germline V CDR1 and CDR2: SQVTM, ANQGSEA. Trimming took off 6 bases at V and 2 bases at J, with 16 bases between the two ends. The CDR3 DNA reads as TGCAGCGTGAGGGACCCCTCACCAAACTATGGCTACACCTTC. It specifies CSVRDPSPNYGYTF.

CDR3 sequence: CSVEEGTGGQPQHF. In DNA form, the CDR3 reads TGCAGCGTTGAAGAGGGGACAGGGGGTCAGCCCCAGCATTTT. The chain carries TRBV29-1 and TRBJ1-5, with 11 bases lining up with TRBD1. Germline V gene data show CDR1 as SQVTM and CDR2 as ANQGSEA. This CDR3 region has 14 residues. V shed 0 bases, J shed 6 bases, and the junction held 1 base outside the gene matches.

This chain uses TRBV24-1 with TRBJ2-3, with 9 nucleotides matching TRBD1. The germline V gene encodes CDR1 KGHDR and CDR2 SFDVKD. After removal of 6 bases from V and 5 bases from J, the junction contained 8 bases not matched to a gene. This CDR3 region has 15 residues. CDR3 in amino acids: CATSTPGQGGDTQYF. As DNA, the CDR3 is TGTGCCACCAGTACCCCGGGACAGGGAGGAGATACGCAGTATTTT.

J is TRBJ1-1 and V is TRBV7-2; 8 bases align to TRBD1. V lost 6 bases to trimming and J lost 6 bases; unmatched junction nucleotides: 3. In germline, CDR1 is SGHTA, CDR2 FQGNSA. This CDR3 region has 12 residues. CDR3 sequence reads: CASRQTGAEAFF. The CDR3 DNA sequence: TGTGCCAGCAGACAGACAGGGGCTGAAGCTTTCTTT. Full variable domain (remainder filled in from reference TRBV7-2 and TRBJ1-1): GAGVSQSPSNKVTEKGKDVELRCDPISGHTALYWYRQSLGQGLEFLIYFQGNSAPDKSGLPSDRFSAERTGGSVSTLTIQRTQQEDSAVYLCASRQTGAEAFFGQGTRLTVV.

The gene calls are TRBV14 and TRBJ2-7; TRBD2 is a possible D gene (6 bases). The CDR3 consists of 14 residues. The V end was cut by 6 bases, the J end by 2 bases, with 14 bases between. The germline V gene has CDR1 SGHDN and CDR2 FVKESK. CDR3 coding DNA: TGTGCCAGCAGTGGGACTTACAGCACCTACGAGCAGTACTTC. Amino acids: CASSGTYSTYEQYF.

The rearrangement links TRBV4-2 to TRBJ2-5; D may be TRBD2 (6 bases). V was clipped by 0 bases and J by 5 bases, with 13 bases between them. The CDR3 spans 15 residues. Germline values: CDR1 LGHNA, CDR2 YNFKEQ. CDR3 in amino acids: CASSQEVAAGETQYF. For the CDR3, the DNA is TGTGCCAGCAGCCAAGAGGTAGCGGCGGGGGAGACCCAGTACTTC.

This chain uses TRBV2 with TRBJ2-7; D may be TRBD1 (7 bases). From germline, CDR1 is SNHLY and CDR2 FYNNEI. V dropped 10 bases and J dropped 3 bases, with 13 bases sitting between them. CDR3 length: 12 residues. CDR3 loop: CAINRGGYEQYF. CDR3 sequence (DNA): TGTGCCATTAACAGGGGAGGCTACGAGCAGTACTTC.